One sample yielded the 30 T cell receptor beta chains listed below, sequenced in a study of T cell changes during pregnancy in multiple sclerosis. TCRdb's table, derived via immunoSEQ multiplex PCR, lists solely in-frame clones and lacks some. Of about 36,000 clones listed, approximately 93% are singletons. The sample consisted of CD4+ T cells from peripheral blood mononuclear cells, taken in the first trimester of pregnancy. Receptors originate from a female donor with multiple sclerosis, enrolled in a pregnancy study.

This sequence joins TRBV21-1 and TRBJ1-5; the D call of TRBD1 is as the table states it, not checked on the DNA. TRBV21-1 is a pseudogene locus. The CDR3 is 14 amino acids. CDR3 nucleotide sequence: TGTGCCAGCAGCACCCACAGGGGGGATCAGCCCCAGCATTTT. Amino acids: CASSTHRGDQPQHF.

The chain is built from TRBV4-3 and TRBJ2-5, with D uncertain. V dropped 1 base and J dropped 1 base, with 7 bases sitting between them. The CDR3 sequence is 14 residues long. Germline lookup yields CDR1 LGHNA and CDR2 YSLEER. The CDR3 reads CASSQVTSQETQYF. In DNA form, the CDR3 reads TGCGCCAGCAGCCAAGTAACTTCCCAAGAGACCCAGTACTTC.

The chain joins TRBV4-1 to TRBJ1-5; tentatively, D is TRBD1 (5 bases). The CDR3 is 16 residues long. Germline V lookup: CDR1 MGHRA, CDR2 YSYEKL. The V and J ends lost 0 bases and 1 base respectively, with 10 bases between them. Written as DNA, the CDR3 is TGCGCCAGCAGCCAAGATCAGGGTCCCAGCAATCAGCCCCAGCATTTT. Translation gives CASSQDQGPSNQPQHF.

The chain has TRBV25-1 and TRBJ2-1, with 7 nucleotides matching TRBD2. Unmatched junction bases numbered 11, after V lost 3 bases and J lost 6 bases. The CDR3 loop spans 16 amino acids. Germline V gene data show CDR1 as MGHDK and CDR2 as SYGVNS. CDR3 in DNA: TGTGCCAGCAGTGACCCTGGGAGGGGCGGGTCCAATGAGCAGTTCTTC. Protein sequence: CASSDPGRGGSNEQFF. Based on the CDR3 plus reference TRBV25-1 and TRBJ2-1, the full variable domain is EADIYQTPRYLVIGTGKKITLECSQTMGHDKMYWYQQDPGMELHLIHYSYGVNSTEKGDLSSESTVSRIRTEHFPLTLESARPSHTSQYLCASSDPGRGGSNEQFFGPGTRLTVL.

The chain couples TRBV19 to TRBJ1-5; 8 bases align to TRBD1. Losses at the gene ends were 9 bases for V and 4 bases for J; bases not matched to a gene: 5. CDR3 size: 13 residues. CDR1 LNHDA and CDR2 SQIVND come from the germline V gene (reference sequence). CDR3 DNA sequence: TGTGCCAGCAGAGACAGGGGAAATCAGCCCCAGCATTTT. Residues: CASRDRGNQPQHF.

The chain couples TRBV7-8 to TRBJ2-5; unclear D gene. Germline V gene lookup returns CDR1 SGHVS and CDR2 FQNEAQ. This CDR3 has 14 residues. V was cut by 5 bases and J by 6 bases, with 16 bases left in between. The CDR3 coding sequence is TGTGCCAGCAGCGTCCCTGGAGTGTCACAGACCCAGTACTTC. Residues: CASSVPGVSQTQYF.

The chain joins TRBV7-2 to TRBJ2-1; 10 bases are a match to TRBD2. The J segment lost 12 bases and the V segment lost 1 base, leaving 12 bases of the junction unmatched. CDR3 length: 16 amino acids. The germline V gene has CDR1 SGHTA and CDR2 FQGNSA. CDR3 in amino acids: CASSLDPAGGRGVQFF. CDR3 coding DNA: TGTGCCAGCAGCTTAGACCCAGCGGGGGGGCGGGGAGTGCAGTTCTTC.

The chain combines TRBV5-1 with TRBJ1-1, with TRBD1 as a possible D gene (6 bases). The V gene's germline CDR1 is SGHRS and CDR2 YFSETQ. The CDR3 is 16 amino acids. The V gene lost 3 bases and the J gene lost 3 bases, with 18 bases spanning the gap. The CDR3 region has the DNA TGCGCCAGCAGCTCGCGCCTACAGGGAAGGGACACTGAAGCTTTCTTT. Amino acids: CASSSRLQGRDTEAFF.

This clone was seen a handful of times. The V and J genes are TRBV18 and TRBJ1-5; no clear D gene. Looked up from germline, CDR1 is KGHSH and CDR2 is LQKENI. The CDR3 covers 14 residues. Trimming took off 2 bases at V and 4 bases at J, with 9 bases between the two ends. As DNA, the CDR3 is TGTGCCAGCTCACCAAGTAGAGGGAATCAGCCCCAGCATTTT. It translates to CASSPSRGNQPQHF.

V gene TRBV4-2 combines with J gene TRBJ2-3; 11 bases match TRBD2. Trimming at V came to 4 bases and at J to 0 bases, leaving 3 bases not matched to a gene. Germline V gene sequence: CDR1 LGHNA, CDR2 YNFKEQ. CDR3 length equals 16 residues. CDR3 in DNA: TGTGCCAGCAGCCTAGGGACTAGCGGAAGCACAGATACGCAGTATTTT. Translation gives CASSLGTSGSTDTQYF.

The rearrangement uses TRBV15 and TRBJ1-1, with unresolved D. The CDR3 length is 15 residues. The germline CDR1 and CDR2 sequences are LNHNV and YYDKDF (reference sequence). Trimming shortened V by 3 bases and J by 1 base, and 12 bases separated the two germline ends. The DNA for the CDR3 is TGTGCCACCAGCAGTGGAGGTACCGGGAACACTGAAGCTTTCTTT. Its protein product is CATSSGGTGNTEAFF.

The CDR3 sequence: CASSPRGGHGANVLTF. CDR3 in DNA: TGTGCCAGCAGCCCGAGGGGGGGGCACGGGGCCAACGTCCTGACTTTC. The rearrangement uses TRBV9 and TRBJ2-6; maybe TRBD2 (7 bases). Germline CDR1 is SGDLS and CDR2 is YYNGEE. The germline V and J ends were trimmed by 4 bases and 4 bases, with 15 bases remaining between them. The length of the CDR3 is 16 residues.

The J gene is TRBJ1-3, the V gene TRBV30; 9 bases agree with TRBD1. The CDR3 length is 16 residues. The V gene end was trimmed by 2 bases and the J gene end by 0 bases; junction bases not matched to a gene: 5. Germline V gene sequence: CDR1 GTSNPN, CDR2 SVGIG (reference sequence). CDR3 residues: CAWSTGGPNSGNTIYF. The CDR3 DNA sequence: TGTGCCTGGAGTACAGGGGGCCCGAACTCTGGAAACACCATATATTTT.

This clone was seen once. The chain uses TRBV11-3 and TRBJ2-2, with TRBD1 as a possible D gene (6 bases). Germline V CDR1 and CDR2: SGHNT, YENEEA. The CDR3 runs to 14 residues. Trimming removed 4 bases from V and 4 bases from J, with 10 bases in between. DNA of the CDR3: TGTGCCAGCAGCTCAACAGGGTTCACCGGGGAGCTGTTTTTT. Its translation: CASSSTGFTGELFF.

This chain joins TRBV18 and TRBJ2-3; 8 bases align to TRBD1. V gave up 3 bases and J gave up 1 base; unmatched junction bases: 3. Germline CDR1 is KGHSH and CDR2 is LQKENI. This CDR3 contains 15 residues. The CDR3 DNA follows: TGTGCCAGCTCACCCGGACAGGGACGCACAGATACGCAGTATTTT. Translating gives CASSPGQGRTDTQYF. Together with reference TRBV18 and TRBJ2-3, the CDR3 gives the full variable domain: NAGVMQNPRHLVRRRGQEARLRCSPMKGHSHVYWYRQLPEEGLKFMVYLQKENIIDESGMPKERFSAEFPKEGPSILRIQQVVRGDSAAYFCASSPGQGRTDTQYFGPGTRLTVL.

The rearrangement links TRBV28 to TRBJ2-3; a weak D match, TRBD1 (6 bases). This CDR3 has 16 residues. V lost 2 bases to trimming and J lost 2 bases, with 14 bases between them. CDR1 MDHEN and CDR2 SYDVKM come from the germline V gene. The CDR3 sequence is CASSLAGVKDTDTQYF. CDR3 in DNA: TGTGCCAGCAGTTTAGCAGGGGTTAAGGACACAGATACGCAGTATTTT.

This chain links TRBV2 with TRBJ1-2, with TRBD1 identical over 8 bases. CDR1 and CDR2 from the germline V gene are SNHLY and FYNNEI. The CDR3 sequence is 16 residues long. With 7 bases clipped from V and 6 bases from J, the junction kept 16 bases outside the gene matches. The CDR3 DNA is TGTGCCAGCACCCGGCGGAGGACAGGGAGGAGGGATGGCTACACCTTC. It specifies CASTRRRTGRRDGYTF.

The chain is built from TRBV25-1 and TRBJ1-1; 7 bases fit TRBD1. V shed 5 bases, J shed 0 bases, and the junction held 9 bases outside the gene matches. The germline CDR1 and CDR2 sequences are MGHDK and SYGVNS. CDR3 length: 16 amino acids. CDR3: CASSNRGGSMNTEAFF. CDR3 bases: TGTGCCAGCAGTAACAGGGGTGGTTCCATGAACACTGAAGCTTTCTTT.

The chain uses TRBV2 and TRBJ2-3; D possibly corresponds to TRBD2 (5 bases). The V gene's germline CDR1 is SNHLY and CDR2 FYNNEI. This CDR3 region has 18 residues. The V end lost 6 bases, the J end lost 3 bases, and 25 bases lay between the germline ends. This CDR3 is CASRRTPSGAPGTDTQYF. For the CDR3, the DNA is TGTGCCAGCAGAAGAACCCCAAGCGGAGCCCCAGGAACAGATACGCAGTATTTT.

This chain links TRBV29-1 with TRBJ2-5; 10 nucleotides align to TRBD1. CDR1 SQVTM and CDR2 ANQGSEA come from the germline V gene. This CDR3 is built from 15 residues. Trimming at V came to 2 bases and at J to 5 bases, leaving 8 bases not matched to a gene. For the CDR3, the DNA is TGCAGCGTTGAAATTGGGACAGGGGTGGGCGAGACCCAGTACTTC. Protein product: CSVEIGTGVGETQYF.

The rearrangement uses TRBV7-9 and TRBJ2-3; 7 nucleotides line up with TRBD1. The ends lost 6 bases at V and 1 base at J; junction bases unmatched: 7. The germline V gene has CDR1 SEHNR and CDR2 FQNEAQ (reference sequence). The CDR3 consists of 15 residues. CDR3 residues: CASRRKGAGTDTQYF. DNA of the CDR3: TGTGCCAGCAGGAGGAAGGGGGCAGGCACAGATACGCAGTATTTT.

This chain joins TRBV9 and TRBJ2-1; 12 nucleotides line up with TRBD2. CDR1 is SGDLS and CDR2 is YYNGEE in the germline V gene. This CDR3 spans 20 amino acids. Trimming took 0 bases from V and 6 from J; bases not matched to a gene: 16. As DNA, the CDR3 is TGTGCCAGCAGCGTAGGGTGGGGGACAGGGTCTAGCGGGAGGGTCAATGAGCAGTTCTTC. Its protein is CASSVGWGTGSSGRVNEQFF.

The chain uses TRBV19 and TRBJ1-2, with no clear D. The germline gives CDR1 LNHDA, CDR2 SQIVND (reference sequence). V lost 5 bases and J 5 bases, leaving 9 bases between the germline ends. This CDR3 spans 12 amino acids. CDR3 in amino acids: CASSPRVYGYTF. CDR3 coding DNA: TGTGCCAGTAGTCCCCGGGTTTATGGCTACACCTTC.

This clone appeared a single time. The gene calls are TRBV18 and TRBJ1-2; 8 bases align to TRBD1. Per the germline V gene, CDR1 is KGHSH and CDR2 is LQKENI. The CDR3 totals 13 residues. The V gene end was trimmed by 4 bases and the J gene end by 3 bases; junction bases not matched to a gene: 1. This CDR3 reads CASSQGQDYGYTF. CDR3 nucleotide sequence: TGTGCCAGCTCACAGGGACAGGACTATGGCTACACCTTC. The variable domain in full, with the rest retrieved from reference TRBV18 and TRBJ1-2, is NAGVMQNPRHLVRRRGQEARLRCSPMKGHSHVYWYRQLPEEGLKFMVYLQKENIIDESGMPKERFSAEFPKEGPSILRIQQVVRGDSAAYFCASSQGQDYGYTFGSGTRLTVV.

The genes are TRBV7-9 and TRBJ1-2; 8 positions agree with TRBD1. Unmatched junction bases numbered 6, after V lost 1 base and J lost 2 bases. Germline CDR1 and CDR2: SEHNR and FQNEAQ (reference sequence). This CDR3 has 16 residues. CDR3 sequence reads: CASSLGRQGLNYGYTF. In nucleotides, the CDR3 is TGTGCCAGCAGCTTAGGGAGACAGGGGCTCAACTATGGCTACACCTTC. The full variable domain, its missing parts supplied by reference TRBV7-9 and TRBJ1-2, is DTGVSQNPRHKITKRGQNVTFRCDPISEHNRLYWYRQTLGQGPEFLTYFQNEAQLEKSRLLSDRFSAERPKGSFSTLEIQRTEQGDSAMYLCASSLGRQGLNYGYTFGSGTRLTVV.

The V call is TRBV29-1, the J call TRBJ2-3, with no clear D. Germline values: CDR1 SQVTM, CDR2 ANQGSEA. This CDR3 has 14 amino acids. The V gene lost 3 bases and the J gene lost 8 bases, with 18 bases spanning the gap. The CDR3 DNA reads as TGCAGCGTTGACTTATTTGAGGTTCCGCGTACGCAGTATTTT. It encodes CSVDLFEVPRTQYF.

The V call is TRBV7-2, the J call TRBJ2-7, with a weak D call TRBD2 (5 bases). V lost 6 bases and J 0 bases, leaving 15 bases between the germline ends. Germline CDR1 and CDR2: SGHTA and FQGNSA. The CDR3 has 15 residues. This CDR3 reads CASRAQVGSSYEQYF. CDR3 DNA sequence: TGTGCCAGCAGGGCCCAGGTAGGGAGCTCCTACGAGCAGTACTTC.

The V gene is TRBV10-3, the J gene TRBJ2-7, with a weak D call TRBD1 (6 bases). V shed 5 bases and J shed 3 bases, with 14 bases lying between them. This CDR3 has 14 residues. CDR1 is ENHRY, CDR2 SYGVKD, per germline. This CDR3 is CAISNPGQFYEQYF. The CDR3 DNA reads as TGTGCCATCAGTAACCCGGGACAATTCTACGAGCAGTACTTC.

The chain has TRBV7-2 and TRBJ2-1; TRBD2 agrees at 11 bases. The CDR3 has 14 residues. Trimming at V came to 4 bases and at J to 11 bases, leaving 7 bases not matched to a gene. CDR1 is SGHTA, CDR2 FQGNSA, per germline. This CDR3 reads CASSSGLAGGQQFF. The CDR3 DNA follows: TGTGCCAGCAGCTCAGGGCTAGCGGGGGGTCAGCAGTTCTTC.

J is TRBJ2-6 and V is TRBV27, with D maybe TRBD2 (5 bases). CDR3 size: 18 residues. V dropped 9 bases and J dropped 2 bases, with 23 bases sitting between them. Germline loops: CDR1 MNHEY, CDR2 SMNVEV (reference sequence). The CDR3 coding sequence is TGTGCCAGAAACTATTGCCCTCCCCGGACTCCTGGGGCCAACGTCCTGACTTTC. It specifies CARNYCPPRTPGANVLTF. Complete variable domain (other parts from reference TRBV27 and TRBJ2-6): EAQVTQNPRYLITVTGKKLTVTCSQNMNHEYMSWYRQDPGLGLRQIYYSMNVEVTDKGDVPEGYKVSRKEKRNFPLILESPSPNQTSLYFCARNYCPPRTPGANVLTFGAGSRLTVL.